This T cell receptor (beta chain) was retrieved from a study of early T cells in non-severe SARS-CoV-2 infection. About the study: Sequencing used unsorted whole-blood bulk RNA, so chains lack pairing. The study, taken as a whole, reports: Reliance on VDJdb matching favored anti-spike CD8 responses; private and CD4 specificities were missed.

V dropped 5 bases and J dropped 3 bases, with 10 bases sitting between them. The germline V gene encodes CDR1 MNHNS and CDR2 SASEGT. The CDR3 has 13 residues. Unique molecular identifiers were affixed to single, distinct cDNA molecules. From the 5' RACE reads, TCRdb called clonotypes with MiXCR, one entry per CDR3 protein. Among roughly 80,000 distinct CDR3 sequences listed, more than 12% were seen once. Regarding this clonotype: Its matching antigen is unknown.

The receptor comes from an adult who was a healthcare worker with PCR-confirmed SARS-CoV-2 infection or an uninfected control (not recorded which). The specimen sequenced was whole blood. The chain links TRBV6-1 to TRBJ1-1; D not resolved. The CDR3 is CASSKNRYTEAFF. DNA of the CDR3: TGTGCCAGCAGTAAAAACAGATACACTGAAGCTTTCTTT.